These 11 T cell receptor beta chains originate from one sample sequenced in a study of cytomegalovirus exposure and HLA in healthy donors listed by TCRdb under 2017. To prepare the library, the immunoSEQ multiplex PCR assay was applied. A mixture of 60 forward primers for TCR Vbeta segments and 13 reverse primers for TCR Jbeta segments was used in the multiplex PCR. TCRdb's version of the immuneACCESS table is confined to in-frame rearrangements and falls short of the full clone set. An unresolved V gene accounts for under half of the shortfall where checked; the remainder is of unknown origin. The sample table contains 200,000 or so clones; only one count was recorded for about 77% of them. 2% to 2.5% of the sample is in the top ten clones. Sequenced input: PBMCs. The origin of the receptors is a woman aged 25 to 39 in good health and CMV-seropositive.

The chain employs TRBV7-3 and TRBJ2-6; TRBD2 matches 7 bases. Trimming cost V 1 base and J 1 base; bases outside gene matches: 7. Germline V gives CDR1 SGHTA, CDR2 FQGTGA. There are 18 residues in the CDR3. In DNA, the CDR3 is TGTGCCAGCAGCTTAAATTTTGTTAGCGGGTCTGGGGCCAACGTCCTGACTTTC. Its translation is CASSLNFVSGSGANVLTF. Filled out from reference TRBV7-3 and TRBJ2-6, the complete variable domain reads GAGVSQTPSNKVTEKGKYVELRCDPISGHTALYWYRQSLGQGPEFLIYFQGTGAADDSGLPNDRFFAVRPEGSVSTLKIQRTERGDSAVYLCASSLNFVSGSGANVLTFGAGSRLTVL.

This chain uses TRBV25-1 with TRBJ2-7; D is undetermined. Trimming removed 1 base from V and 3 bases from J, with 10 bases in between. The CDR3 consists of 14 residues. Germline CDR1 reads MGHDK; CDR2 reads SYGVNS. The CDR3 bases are TGTGCCAGCAGTGAATTAGACACCTACTACGAGCAGTACTTC. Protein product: CASSELDTYYEQYF.

CDR3 region: CASSRQNYGYTF. The DNA of the CDR3 is TGTGCCAGTAGTAGACAGAACTATGGCTACACCTTC. The V gene is TRBV19, the J gene TRBJ1-2, with D possibly matching TRBD1 (5 bases). The CDR3 sequence is 12 residues long. CDR1 and CDR2 (germline): LNHDA, SQIVND (reference sequence). Trimming pared 4 bases from V and 2 bases from J, leaving 5 bases between.

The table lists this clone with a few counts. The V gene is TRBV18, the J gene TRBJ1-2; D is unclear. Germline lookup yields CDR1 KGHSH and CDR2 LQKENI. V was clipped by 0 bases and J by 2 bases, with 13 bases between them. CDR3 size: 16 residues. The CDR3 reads CASSPPVNPGNYGYTF. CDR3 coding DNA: TGTGCCAGCTCACCACCGGTTAACCCGGGAAACTATGGCTACACCTTC.

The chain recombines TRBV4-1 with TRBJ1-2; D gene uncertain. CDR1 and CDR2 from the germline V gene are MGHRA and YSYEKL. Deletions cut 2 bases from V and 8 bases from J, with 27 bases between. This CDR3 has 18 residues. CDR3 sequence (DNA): TGCGCCAGCAGCCAATTTCGTTCGAACCAATTTCTCCGACAAGGCTACACCTTC. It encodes CASSQFRSNQFLRQGYTF.

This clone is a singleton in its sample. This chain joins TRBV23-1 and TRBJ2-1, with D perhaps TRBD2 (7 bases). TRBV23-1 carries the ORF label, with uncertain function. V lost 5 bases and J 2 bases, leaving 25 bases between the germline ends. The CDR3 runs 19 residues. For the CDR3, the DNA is TGCGCCAGCAGTGGTAGGGGGTCAGTAGCGGGCCTAACCTACAATGAGCAGTTCTTC. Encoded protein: CASSGRGSVAGLTYNEQFF.

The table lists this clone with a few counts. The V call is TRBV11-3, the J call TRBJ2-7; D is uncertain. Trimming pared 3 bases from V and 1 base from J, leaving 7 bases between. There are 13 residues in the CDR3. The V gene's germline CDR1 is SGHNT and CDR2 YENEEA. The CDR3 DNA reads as TGTGCCAGCAGCTTTGGCGGTTCCTACGAGCAGTACTTC. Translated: CASSFGGSYEQYF.

CDR3 amino acids: CASSEAGRGNTEAFF. CDR3 sequence (DNA): TGTGCCAGCAGTGAAGCAGGCCGGGGGAACACTGAAGCTTTCTTT. This chain uses TRBV2 with TRBJ1-1; D not resolved. Per the germline V gene, CDR1 is SNHLY and CDR2 is FYNNEI. Trimming stripped 0 bases from V and 1 base from J, with 9 bases between. The CDR3 runs to 15 residues.

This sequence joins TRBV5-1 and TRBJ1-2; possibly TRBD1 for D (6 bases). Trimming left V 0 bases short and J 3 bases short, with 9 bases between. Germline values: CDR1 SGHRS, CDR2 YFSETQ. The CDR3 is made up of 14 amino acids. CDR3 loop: CASSLVPGDYGYTF. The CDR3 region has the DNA TGCGCCAGCAGCTTGGTACCAGGGGACTATGGCTACACCTTC.

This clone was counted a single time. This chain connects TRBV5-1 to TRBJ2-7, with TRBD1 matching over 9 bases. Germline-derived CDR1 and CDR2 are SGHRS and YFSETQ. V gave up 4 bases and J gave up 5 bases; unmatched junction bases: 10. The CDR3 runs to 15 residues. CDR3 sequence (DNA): TGCGCCAGCAGCCCCCAACAGGGGGCGATCGACGAGCAGTACTTC. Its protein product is CASSPQQGAIDEQYF.

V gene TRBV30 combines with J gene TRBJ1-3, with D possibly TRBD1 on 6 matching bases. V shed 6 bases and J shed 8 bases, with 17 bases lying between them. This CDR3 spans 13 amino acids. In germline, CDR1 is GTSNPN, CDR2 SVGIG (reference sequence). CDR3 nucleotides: TGTGCCTGCGCCGTCAGGGGAGGGGACACCATATATTTT. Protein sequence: CACAVRGGDTIYF.